The text below deals with one TCR beta chain. The data were obtained in a study of blood T cell repertoires in COVID-19. At the level of the study: Spain, Italy and the United States supplied samples that represented acute and convalescent COVID-19. T cells, B-cell-depleted T cells, or PBMCs supplied cDNA or gDNA.

In terms of age and location, participants ranged from roughly 18 to 100 years and lived in under 30 US areas. Germline CDR1 and CDR2: SGHDN and FVKESK. The CDR3 totals 14 residues. The V gene lost 0 bases and the J gene lost 3 bases, with 9 bases spanning the gap. In the original processing: Scientists estimated how many nucleated cells there were by amplifying reference gene primers. TCRdb keeps only in-frame clones here, not all; method: immunoSEQ multiplex PCR. V and J calls and clone size are as listed in that table; D and trimming were resolved from the DNA. The sample yields around 390,000 clones, about 87% seen once.

Sequenced: PBMCs or T cells enriched from blood (not recorded which). The sequence came from a woman aged 45-65 years who had recovered from COVID-19. The V gene is TRBV14, the J gene TRBJ2-7; D possibly corresponds to TRBD1 (5 bases). The CDR3 nucleotides are TGTGCCAGCAGCCAAGAAAACAGGAACTACGAGCAGTACTTC. Encoded protein: CASSQENRNYEQYF.